Given below is one T cell receptor (beta chain) in context. The antigen remains unidentified. The source of the sample is a study of long-term antiretroviral therapy in people with HIV. Study-wide results and caveats: Clones showing expansion before ART dominated the repertoire at all time points.

The CDR3 length is 15 residues. Per germline, CDR1 ENHRY and CDR2 SYGVKD. Between the trimmed V and J ends, which lost 0 bases and 4 bases, there was a span of 10 bases. The samples comprised about 0.85-11 million cryopreserved PBMC ahead of DNA extraction. Researchers report immunoSEQ v3.0 was run at survey level. Only in-frame clones appear in the TCRdb table, and some are missing; sequencing was by immunoSEQ multiplex PCR. The profile shows about 11,000 clones, roughly 80% of them singletons. The J gene is TRBJ1-5, the V gene TRBV10-3, with D possibly matching TRBD1 (5 bases). The material was unsorted PBMCs, obtained roughly 7.3 years after starting antiretroviral therapy. This TCR derives from a middle-aged man with HIV. The CDR3 sequence: CAISESGAVNQPQHF. DNA of the CDR3: TGTGCCATCAGTGAGTCAGGGGCCGTGAATCAGCCCCAGCATTTT.